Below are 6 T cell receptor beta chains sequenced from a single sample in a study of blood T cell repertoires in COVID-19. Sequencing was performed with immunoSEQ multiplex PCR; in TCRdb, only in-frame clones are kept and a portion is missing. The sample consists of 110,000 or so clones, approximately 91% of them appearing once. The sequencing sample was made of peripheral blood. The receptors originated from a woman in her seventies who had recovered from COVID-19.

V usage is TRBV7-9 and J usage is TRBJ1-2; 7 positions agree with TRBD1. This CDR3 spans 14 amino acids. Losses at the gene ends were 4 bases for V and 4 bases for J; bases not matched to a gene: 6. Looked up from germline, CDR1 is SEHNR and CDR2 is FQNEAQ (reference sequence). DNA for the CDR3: TGTGCCAGCAGCTCGAGGGACAGAACCTATGGCTACACCTTC. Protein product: CASSSRDRTYGYTF.

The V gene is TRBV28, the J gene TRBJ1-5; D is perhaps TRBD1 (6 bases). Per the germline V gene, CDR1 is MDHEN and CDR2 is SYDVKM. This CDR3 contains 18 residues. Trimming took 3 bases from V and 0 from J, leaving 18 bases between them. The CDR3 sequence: CASSLVRGLIYSNQPQHF. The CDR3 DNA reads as TGTGCCAGCAGTTTGGTCAGGGGCCTTATTTATAGCAATCAGCCCCAGCATTTT.

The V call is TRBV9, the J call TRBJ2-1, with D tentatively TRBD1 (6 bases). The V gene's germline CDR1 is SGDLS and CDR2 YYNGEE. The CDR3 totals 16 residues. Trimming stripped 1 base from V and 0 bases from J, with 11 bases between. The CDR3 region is CASSVWGPSSYNEQFF. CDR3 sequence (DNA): TGTGCCAGCAGCGTATGGGGGCCGAGCTCCTACAATGAGCAGTTCTTC. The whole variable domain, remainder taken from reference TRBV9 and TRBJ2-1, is DSGVTQTPKHLITATGQRVTLRCSPRSGDLSVYWYQQSLDQGLQFLIQYYNGEERAKGNILERFSAQQFPDLHSELNLSSLELGDSALYFCASSVWGPSSYNEQFFGPGTRLTVL.

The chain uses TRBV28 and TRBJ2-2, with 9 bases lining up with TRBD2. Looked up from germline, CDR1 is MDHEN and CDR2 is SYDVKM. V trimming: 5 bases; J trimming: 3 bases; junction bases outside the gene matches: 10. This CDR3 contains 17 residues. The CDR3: CASSGPGSGRHTGELFF. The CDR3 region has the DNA TGTGCCAGCAGTGGCCCCGGGAGCGGGAGGCACACCGGGGAGCTGTTTTTT. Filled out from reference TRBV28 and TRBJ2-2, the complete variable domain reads DVKVTQSSRYLVKRTGEKVFLECVQDMDHENMFWYRQDPGLGLRLIYFSYDVKMKEKGDIPEGYSVSREKKERFSLILESASTNQTSMYLCASSGPGSGRHTGELFFGEGSRLTVL.

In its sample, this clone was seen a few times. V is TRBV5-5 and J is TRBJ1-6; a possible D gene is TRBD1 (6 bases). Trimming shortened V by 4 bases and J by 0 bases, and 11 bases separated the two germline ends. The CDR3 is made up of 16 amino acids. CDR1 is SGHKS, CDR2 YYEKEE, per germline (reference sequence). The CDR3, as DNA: TGTGCCAGCAGCCGGACAGAAAGCTCCTATAATTCACCCCTCCACTTT. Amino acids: CASSRTESSYNSPLHF.

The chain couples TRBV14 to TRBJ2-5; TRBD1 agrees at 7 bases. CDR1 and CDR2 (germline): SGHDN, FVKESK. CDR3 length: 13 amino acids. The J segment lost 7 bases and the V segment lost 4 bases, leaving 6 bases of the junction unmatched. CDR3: CASSLTQGVTQYF. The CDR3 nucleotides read TGTGCCAGCAGCCTAACTCAGGGGGTGACCCAGTACTTC.